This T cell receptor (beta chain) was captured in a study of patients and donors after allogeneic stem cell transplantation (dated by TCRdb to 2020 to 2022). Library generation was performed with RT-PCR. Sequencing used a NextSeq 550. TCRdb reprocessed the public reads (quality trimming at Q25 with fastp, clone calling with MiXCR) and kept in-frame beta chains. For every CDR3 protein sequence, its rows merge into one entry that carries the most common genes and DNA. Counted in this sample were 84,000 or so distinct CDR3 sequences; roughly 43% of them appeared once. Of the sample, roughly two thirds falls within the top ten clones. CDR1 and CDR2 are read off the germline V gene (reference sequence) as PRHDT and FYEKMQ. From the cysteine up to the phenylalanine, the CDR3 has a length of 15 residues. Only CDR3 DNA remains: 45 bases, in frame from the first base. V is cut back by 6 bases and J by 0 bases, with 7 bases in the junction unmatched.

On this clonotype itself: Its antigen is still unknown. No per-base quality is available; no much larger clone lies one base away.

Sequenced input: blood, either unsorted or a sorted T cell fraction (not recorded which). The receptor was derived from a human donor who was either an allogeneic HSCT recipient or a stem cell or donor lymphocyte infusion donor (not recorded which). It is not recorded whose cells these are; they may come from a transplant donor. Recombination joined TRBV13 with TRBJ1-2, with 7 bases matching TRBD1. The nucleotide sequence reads TGTGCCAGCAGTTTAAACAGGGGAACTAACTATGGCTACACCTTC. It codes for CASSLNRGTNYGYTF.